This TCR beta chain was profiled in a study of identical twins. Trimming shortened V by 3 bases and J by 7 bases, and 10 bases separated the two germline ends. The CDR3 length is 13 residues. CDR1 MGHDK and CDR2 SYGVNS come from the germline V gene. Via MiXCR, TCRdb re-called the 5' RACE reads, giving one row per CDR3 protein. The data show about 460,000 distinct CDR3 sequences, with approximately 15% seen just once and more than 0.5% held by the top ten. These data are also associated with another study on yellow fever vaccine responses in identical twins.

The origin of this receptor is a woman in her late teens or twenties in good health. The rearrangement uses TRBV25-1 and TRBJ2-1; D gene uncertain. Sample: CD4+ T cells sorted from blood. The CDR3 DNA reads as TGTGCCAGCAGTGATCCTAGTAGGAATGAGCAGTTCTTC. This encodes CASSDPSRNEQFF.